Listed below are T cell receptor beta chains from one sample, sequenced in a study of spatial heterogeneity in lung cancer. TCRdb reanalysed the 5' RACE reads using MiXCR and keeps one entry per CDR3 protein. The data hold 14,000 or so distinct CDR3 sequences, with 4.7% observed a single time. Sequencing used lung tumor tissue, obtained at surgery. The origin of the receptors is a female donor with early-stage non-small cell lung cancer. CDR3s include the opening cysteine and the closing phenylalanine or tryptophan. Fields, in order: CDR3 length, V gene, CDR3 protein.

14,TRBV19,CASSSWDRGTEAFF
14,TRBV6-1,CASSERGAGNTIYF
14,TRBV19,CATSGTGSNQPQHF
14,TRBV3-1,CASSPQGDHTEAFF
14,TRBV13,CASSPGGGEETQYF
16,TRBV2,CASSGGPTGVIYEQYF
13,TRBV13,CASSSQGNQPQHF
12,TRBV21-1,CASSGGFYEQYF
16,TRBV20-1,CSARDRGGAGVYEQYF
16,TRBV3-1,CASSQVSGHLRYEQYF
14,TRBV7-9,CASRLQADTDTQYF
13,TRBV7-9,CASSFRSGNEQFF
16,TRBV9,CASSPTSVRLANEQFF
14,TRBV18,CASSQDISGNTIYF
16,TRBV3-1,CASSQAGGLAKNIQYF
11,TRBV28,CATGQLGGYTF
15,TRBV20-1,CSAKDPRGDTGELFF
12,TRBV7-9,CATGGVTDTQYF
15,TRBV30,CAWATAGYGVKEQYF
14,TRBV2,CASRETTNTGELFF
23,TRBV11-2,CASRVAGSSRPRTRGAIYNEQFF
13,TRBV5-1,CASKGGGHTEAFF
14,TRBV5-1,CASREGASNTEAFF
14,TRBV25-1,CASSESPGGKGYTF
14,TRBV28,CASSRPGGTDTQYF
12,TRBV20-1,CSARDQHGTQYF
14,TRBV5-1,CASSRQGRKDTQYF
17,TRBV5-1,CASSSFLAGVLKDTQYF
13,TRBV5-1,CASSRDSGLTLYF
16,TRBV6-1,CASRATRDPLDSPLHF
20,TRBV28,CASSTLLAGGTHSSYNEQFF
14,TRBV29-1,CSARGGILNEKLFF
17,TRBV12-3/TRBV12-4,CASRPTGGRATNEKLFF
16,TRBV20-1,CSASFQRQGVSYEQYF
15,TRBV5-1,CASSLNGQGRNEQFF
14,TRBV29-1,CSVAGQLYTGELFF
13,TRBV7-3,CASSSEATGGAFF
17,TRBV5-1,CASSLEGRAFPGDGYTF
14,TRBV7-7,CASSPPSGDNEQFF
16,TRBV6-6,CASSSWEGGAGYGYTF
16,TRBV7-2,CASGLAISGEGNIQYF